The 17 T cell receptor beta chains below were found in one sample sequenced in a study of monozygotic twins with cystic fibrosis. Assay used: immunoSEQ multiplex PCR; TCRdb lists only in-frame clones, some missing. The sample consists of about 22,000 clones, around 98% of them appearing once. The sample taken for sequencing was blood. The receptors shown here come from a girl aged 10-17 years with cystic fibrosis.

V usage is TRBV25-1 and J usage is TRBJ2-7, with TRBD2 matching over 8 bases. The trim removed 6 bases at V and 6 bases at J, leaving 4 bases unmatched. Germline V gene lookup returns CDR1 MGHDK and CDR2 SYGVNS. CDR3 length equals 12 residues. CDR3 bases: TGTGCCAGCAGAGGAGCGGGAGTCGAGCAGTACGTC. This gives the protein CASRGAGVEQYV.

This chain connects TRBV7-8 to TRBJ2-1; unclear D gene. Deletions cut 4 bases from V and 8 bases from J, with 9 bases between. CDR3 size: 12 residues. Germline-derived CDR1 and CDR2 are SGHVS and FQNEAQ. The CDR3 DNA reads TGTGCCAGCAGCTCCCCCTCCCATGAGCAGTTCTTC. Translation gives CASSSPSHEQFF. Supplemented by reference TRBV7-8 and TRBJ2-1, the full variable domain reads GAGVSQSPRYKVAKRGQDVALRCDPISGHVSLFWYQQALGQGPEFLTYFQNEAQLDKSGLPSDRFFAERPEGSVSTLKIQRTQQEDSAVYLCASSSPSHEQFFGPGTRLTVL.

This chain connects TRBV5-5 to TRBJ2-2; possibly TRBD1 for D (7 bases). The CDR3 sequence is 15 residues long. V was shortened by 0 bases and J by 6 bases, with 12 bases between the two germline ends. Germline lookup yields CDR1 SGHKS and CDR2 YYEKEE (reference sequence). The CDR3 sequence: CASSLVSRGAGELFF. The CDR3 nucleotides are TGTGCCAGCAGCTTGGTGTCCAGGGGGGCCGGGGAGCTGTTTTTT.

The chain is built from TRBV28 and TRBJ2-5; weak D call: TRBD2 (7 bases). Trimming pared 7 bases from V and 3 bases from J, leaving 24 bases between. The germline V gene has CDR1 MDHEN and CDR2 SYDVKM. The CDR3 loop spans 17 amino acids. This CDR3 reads CASNSPGPKGGKETQYF. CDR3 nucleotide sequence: TGTGCCAGCAACTCCCCGGGACCCAAGGGGGGGAAAGAGACCCAGTACTTC. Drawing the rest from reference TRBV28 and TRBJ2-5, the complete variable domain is DVKVTQSSRYLVKRTGEKVFLECVQDMDHENMFWYRQDPGLGLRLIYFSYDVKMKEKGDIPEGYSVSREKKERFSLILESASTNQTSMYLCASNSPGPKGGKETQYFGPGTRLLVL.

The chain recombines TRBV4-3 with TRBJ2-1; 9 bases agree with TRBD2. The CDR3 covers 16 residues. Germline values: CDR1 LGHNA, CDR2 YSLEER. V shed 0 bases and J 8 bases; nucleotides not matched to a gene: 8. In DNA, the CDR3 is TGCGCCAGCAGCCAAGATTCTAGCGGGGTACAATATGAGCAGTTCTTC. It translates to CASSQDSSGVQYEQFF.

The CDR3 region has the DNA TGTGCCAGCAGTTACTCAGGGACAAGTGGCTACACCTTC. It encodes CASSYSGTSGYTF. The chain employs TRBV6-6 and TRBJ1-2, with a weak D call TRBD1 (6 bases). The germline V gene encodes CDR1 MNHNY and CDR2 SVGAGI (reference sequence). With 0 bases removed from V and 7 bases from J, the gap between germline ends came to 9 bases. The CDR3 has 13 residues.

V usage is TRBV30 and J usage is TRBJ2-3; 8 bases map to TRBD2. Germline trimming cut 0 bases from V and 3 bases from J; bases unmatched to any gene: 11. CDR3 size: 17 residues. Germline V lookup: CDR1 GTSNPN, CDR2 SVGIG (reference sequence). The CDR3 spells CAWSVNWASGQTDTQYF. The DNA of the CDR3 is TGTGCCTGGAGTGTAAACTGGGCTAGCGGGCAGACAGATACGCAGTATTTT.

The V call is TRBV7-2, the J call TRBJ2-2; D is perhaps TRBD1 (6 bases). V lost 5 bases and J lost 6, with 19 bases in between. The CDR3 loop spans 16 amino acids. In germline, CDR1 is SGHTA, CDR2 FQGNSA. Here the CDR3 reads CASSPSDRLPPGELFF. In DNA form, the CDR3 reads TGTGCCAGCAGCCCGTCGGACAGACTACCCCCCGGGGAGCTGTTTTTT.

For the CDR3, the DNA is TGTGCCACCACGATGAGGCGGGCGAGCTCCTACGAGCAGTACGTC. It codes for CATTMRRASSYEQYV. The chain is built from TRBV9 and TRBJ2-7; possibly TRBD2 for D (5 bases). Trimming shortened V by 9 bases and J by 0 bases, and 19 bases separated the two germline ends. In germline, CDR1 is SGDLS, CDR2 YYNGEE. CDR3 length: 15 residues.

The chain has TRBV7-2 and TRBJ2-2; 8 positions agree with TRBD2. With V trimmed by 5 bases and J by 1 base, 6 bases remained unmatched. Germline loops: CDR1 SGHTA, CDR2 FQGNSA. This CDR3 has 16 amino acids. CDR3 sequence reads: CASSLYGRGNTGELFF. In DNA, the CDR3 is TGTGCCAGCAGCCTATACGGGAGGGGGAACACCGGGGAGCTGTTTTTT.

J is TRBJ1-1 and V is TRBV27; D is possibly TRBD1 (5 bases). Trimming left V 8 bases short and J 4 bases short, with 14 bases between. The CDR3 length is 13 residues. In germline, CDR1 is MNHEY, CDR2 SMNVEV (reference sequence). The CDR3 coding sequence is TGTGCCAGCGCTGGGGGGAGGGGCACTGAAGCTTTCTTT. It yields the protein CASAGGRGTEAFF.

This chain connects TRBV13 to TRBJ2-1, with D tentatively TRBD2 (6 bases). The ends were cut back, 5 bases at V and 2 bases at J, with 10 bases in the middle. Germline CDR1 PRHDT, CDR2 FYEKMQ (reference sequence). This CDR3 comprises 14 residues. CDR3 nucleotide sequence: TGTGCCAGCAGCCCCCGACTAGCCTACAATGAGCAGTTCTTC. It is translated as CASSPRLAYNEQFF.

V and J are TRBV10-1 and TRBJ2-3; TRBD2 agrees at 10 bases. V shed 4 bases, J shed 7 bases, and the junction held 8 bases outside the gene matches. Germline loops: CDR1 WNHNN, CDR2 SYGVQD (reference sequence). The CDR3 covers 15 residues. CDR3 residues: CASSVSSGSGNTQYF. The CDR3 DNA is TGCGCCAGCAGTGTATCTAGCGGGAGTGGAAATACGCAGTATTTT.

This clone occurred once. This chain's CDR3 is CSAQQGGDYGYTF. CDR3 in DNA: TGCAGCGCTCAACAAGGGGGGGACTATGGCTACACCTTC. This rearrangement joins TRBV29-1 to TRBJ1-2; D is perhaps TRBD1 (6 bases). The CDR3 sequence is 13 residues long. V was trimmed by 7 bases and J by 3 bases, leaving 15 bases between them. CDR1 SQVTM and CDR2 ANQGSEA come from the germline V gene.

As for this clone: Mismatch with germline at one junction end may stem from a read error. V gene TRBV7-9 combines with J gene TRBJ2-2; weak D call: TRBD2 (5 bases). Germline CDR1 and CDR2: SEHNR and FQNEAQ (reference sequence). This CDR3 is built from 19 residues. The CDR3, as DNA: TGTGCCGGCAGAGACTATCGGGCCTCGCGACTCTACCTTACCGGGGAGCTGTTTTTT. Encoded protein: CAGRDYRASRLYLTGELFF. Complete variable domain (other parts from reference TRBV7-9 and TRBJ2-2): DTGVSQNPRHKITKRGQNVTFRCDPISEHNRLYWYRQTLGQGPEFLTYFQNEAQLEKSRLLSDRFSAERPKGSFSTLEIQRTEQGDSAMYLCAGRDYRASRLYLTGELFFGEGSRLTVL.

The CDR3 loop reads CASSQSTSRSGNTIYF. CDR3 in DNA: TGCGCCAGCAGCCAATCGACAAGTCGCTCTGGAAACACCATATATTTT. The chain employs TRBV4-3 and TRBJ1-3; no reliable D call. V dropped 2 bases and J dropped 0 bases, with 11 bases sitting between them. Germline V lookup: CDR1 LGHNA, CDR2 YSLEER. The CDR3 covers 16 residues.

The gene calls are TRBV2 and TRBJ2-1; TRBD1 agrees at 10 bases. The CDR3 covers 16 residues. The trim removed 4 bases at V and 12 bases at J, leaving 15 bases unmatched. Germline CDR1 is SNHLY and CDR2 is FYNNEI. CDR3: CASSGLVSGQGVGQFF. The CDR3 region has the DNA TGTGCCAGCAGTGGGCTAGTGAGCGGACAGGGGGTCGGGCAGTTCTTC.